What follows are 28 T cell receptor beta chains derived from one specimen sequenced in a study of cytomegalovirus exposure and HLA in healthy donors. 13 Jbeta primers and 60 Vbeta primers were used for the PCR. TCRdb's copy holds only in-frame clones and misses some; the assay was immunoSEQ multiplex PCR. The sample has about 160,000 clones; approximately 86% are singletons. The sequenced material came from PBMCs. The receptors stem from a woman between 18 and 29 years old in good health and CMV-seronegative.

The gene calls are TRBV7-9 and TRBJ2-7, with D possibly TRBD2 on 6 matching bases. Germline V gene sequence: CDR1 SEHNR, CDR2 FQNEAQ (reference sequence). Trimming took 2 bases from V and 3 from J, leaving 8 bases between them. The CDR3 extends over 13 amino acids. The CDR3 DNA sequence: TGTGCCAGCAGCTTAACTAGCTACTACGAGCAGTACTTC. This codes for CASSLTSYYEQYF.

This chain joins TRBV30 and TRBJ2-1, with TRBD2 as a possible D gene (6 bases). This CDR3 contains 14 residues. Per the germline V gene, CDR1 is GTSNPN and CDR2 is SVGIG (reference sequence). Trimming cost V 0 bases and J 9 bases, with 15 bases left between them. CDR3 sequence: CAWSVLEGQSEQFF. The CDR3 nucleotides are TGTGCCTGGAGTGTACTGGAGGGGCAAAGTGAGCAGTTCTTC. Using reference TRBV30 and TRBJ2-1 for the parts outside the CDR3, the full variable domain is SQTIHQWPATLVQPVGSPLSLECTVEGTSNPNLYWYRQAAGRGLQLLFYSVGIGQISSEVPQNLSASRPQDRQFILSSKKLLLSDSGFYLCAWSVLEGQSEQFFGPGTRLTVL.

The chain recombines TRBV18 with TRBJ2-5; possibly TRBD2 for D (5 bases). There are 15 residues in the CDR3. Trimming took off 3 bases at V and 1 base at J, with 12 bases between the two ends. Germline CDR1 KGHSH, CDR2 LQKENI. In nucleotides, the CDR3 is TGTGCCAGCTCACCCACCAGAGGGTTCCAAGAGACCCAGTACTTC. This gives the protein CASSPTRGFQETQYF.

J is TRBJ1-5 and V is TRBV19; 8 positions agree with TRBD1. Germline trimming cut 7 bases from V and 4 bases from J; bases unmatched to any gene: 12. The CDR3 runs to 16 residues. From germline, CDR1 is LNHDA and CDR2 SQIVND (reference sequence). This CDR3 reads CASTAGGAWVNQPQHF. The CDR3 DNA reads as TGTGCCAGTACCGCAGGGGGCGCCTGGGTTAATCAGCCCCAGCATTTT.

In this sample, this clone turned up a few times. This chain uses TRBV5-1 with TRBJ2-1; a weak D match, TRBD1 (6 bases). The germline gives CDR1 SGHRS, CDR2 YFSETQ. This CDR3 is built from 16 residues. V dropped 3 bases and J dropped 1 base, with 14 bases sitting between them. CDR3 in DNA: TGCGCCAGCAGCTGGGGGCAGAGCGCGTCCTACAATGAGCAGTTCTTC. Its translation: CASSWGQSASYNEQFF.

In this sample, this clone turned up once. The chain recombines TRBV18 with TRBJ1-1; TRBD1 matches 8 bases. The CDR3 consists of 14 residues. The V gene's germline CDR1 is KGHSH and CDR2 LQKENI. Losses at the gene ends were 6 bases for V and 5 bases for J; bases not matched to a gene: 8. The CDR3 spells CASSPGQGLTEAFF. Here the CDR3 DNA reads TGTGCCAGCTCCCCCGGACAGGGTCTTACTGAAGCTTTCTTT.

This chain connects TRBV18 to TRBJ1-6; 9 nucleotides match TRBD1. V shed 3 bases, J shed 11 bases, and the junction held 8 bases outside the gene matches. The germline V gene encodes CDR1 KGHSH and CDR2 LQKENI. The CDR3 sequence is 15 residues long. CDR3 in amino acids: CASSPNPGQGTPLHF. The CDR3 bases are TGTGCCAGCTCACCTAACCCGGGACAGGGTACACCCCTCCACTTT.

The rearrangement links TRBV7-9 to TRBJ1-4; 10 positions match TRBD1. The CDR3 runs to 15 residues. The trim removed 5 bases at V and 6 bases at J, leaving 6 bases unmatched. Germline V lookup: CDR1 SEHNR, CDR2 FQNEAQ (reference sequence). As DNA, the CDR3 is TGTGCCAGCAGCATGGGACAGGGGACGTATGAAAAACTGTTTTTT. Its protein product is CASSMGQGTYEKLFF.

This chain uses TRBV6-5 with TRBJ1-6, with D possibly matching TRBD1 (5 bases). The CDR3 totals 14 residues. The V end lost 4 bases, the J end lost 9 bases, and 13 bases lay between the germline ends. Germline lookup yields CDR1 MNHEY and CDR2 SVGAGI. CDR3 amino acids: CASSFNRFGSPLHF. The CDR3 nucleotides read TGTGCCAGCAGTTTCAACAGGTTCGGTTCACCCCTCCACTTT.

The chain links TRBV5-1 to TRBJ2-5; the match to TRBD1 covers 8 bases. Trimming took 7 bases from V and 3 from J; bases not matched to a gene: 5. The V gene's germline CDR1 is SGHRS and CDR2 YFSETQ. This CDR3 is 13 amino acids long. Here the CDR3 DNA reads TGCGCCAGCTACTTGACAGGGGAAGAGACCCAGTACTTC. This translates into CASYLTGEETQYF. The entire variable domain, with the rest obtained from reference TRBV5-1 and TRBJ2-5, is as follows: KAGVTQTPRYLIKTRGQQVTLSCSPISGHRSVSWYQQTPGQGLQFLFEYFSETQRNKGNFPGRFSGRQFSNSRSEMNVSTLELGDSALYLCASYLTGEETQYFGPGTRLLVL.

This clone appeared once. This chain joins TRBV6-1 and TRBJ2-2, with D perhaps TRBD1 (5 bases). Germline V lookup: CDR1 MNHNS, CDR2 SASEGT. This CDR3 spans 14 amino acids. Deletions cut 6 bases from V and 1 base from J, with 9 bases between. CDR3 sequence reads: CASRDGQNTGELFF. CDR3 DNA sequence: TGTGCCAGCAGGGATGGACAGAACACCGGGGAGCTGTTTTTT.

This sequence joins TRBV6-1 and TRBJ1-2, with TRBD1 identical over 11 bases. The V gene's germline CDR1 is MNHNS and CDR2 SASEGT. Trimming cost V 8 bases and J 3 bases; bases outside gene matches: 8. The CDR3 runs 15 residues. CDR3 in DNA: TGTGCCAGCCTACCCTGGACAGGGGGCGACTATGGCTACACCTTC. It specifies CASLPWTGGDYGYTF.

This sequence joins TRBV7-2 and TRBJ1-2, with 9 bases matching TRBD1. Per the germline V gene, CDR1 is SGHTA and CDR2 is FQGNSA. This CDR3 comprises 14 residues. The junction had 7 bases not matched to a gene; V was cut back by 4 bases and J by 7 bases. CDR3 amino acids: CASSSPGQGFGYTF. CDR3 nucleotides: TGTGCCAGCAGCTCCCCGGGACAGGGTTTTGGCTACACCTTC.

This rearrangement joins TRBV15 to TRBJ2-1; weak D call: TRBD1 (6 bases). The CDR3 has 17 residues. V lost 1 base and J 8 bases, leaving 21 bases between the germline ends. Germline V gene lookup returns CDR1 LNHNV and CDR2 YYDKDF (reference sequence). The CDR3 DNA sequence: TGTGCCACCAGCAGAGGATTCGGTGGGGACAATGAGGATGAGCAGTTCTTC. Translation gives CATSRGFGGDNEDEQFF. Drawing the rest from reference TRBV15 and TRBJ2-1, the complete variable domain is DAMVIQNPRYQVTQFGKPVTLSCSQTLNHNVMYWYQQKSSQAPKLLFHYYDKDFNNEADTPDNFQSRRPNTSFCFLDIRSPGLGDTAMYLCATSRGFGGDNEDEQFFGPGTRLTVL.

The V gene is TRBV7-8, the J gene TRBJ1-1; 12 positions match TRBD1. J was trimmed by 6 bases and V by 8 bases; bases with no gene match: 7. CDR3 length: 14 amino acids. Germline CDR1 SGHVS, CDR2 FQNEAQ. The CDR3 DNA sequence: TGTGCCAGCGGGGGGACAGGGGGCCGCCCTGAAGCTTTCTTT. This sequence encodes CASGGTGGRPEAFF.

This clone was recorded only once. The CDR3: CASSYGAGGSGDTQYF. Here the CDR3 DNA reads TGCGCCAGCAGCTATGGAGCGGGAGGGTCAGGGGATACGCAGTATTTT. The chain joins TRBV5-1 to TRBJ2-3; the match to TRBD2 covers 10 bases. Germline V CDR1 and CDR2: SGHRS, YFSETQ. The J segment lost 6 bases and the V segment lost 3 bases, leaving 10 bases of the junction unmatched. The CDR3 spans 16 residues.

Only one count was recorded for this clone. The chain couples TRBV18 to TRBJ1-2; 9 bases are a match to TRBD1. J was trimmed by 7 bases and V by 6 bases; bases with no gene match: 6. The germline CDR1 and CDR2 sequences are KGHSH and LQKENI. CDR3 size: 13 residues. CDR3 sequence reads: CASSHRGLSGYTF. CDR3 DNA: TGTGCCAGCTCGCACAGGGGGCTGAGTGGCTACACCTTC.

The chain couples TRBV13 to TRBJ2-1, with 7 bases that match TRBD1. CDR3 size: 15 residues. With V trimmed by 5 bases and J by 7 bases, 11 bases remained unmatched. Germline assignment: CDR1 PRHDT and CDR2 FYEKMQ (reference sequence). As DNA, the CDR3 is TGTGCCAGCAGCATTTCGACAGGGTTCGGTAATGAGCAGTTCTTC. Translation: CASSISTGFGNEQFF.

V is TRBV6-5 and J is TRBJ2-1; 12 bases map to TRBD2. Germline CDR1 MNHEY, CDR2 SVGAGI. CDR3 length: 16 residues. The junction had 7 bases not matched to a gene; V was cut back by 2 bases and J by 8 bases. The CDR3 reads CASSYLAGGKYHEQFF. As DNA, the CDR3 is TGTGCCAGCAGTTACCTAGCGGGGGGGAAATACCATGAGCAGTTCTTC.

The V call is TRBV7-9, the J call TRBJ1-1; the D is unclear. The CDR3 is 13 residues long. Germline CDR1 SEHNR, CDR2 FQNEAQ (reference sequence). V was shortened by 6 bases and J by 4 bases, with 12 bases between the two germline ends. CDR3: CASRLGLGTEAFF. The CDR3 DNA is TGTGCCAGCAGACTAGGGCTCGGCACTGAAGCTTTCTTT.

The chain carries TRBV5-8 and TRBJ2-5, with TRBD1 matching 8 bases. The J segment lost 3 bases and the V segment lost 2 bases, leaving 3 bases of the junction unmatched. CDR3 length equals 14 residues. From germline, CDR1 is SGHTS and CDR2 YDEGEE. The CDR3 reads CASSFRGRKETQYF. The CDR3 DNA reads as TGTGCCAGCAGCTTCAGGGGGCGGAAAGAGACCCAGTACTTC.

The V gene is TRBV11-2, the J gene TRBJ2-7; 8 bases fit TRBD1. CDR1 SGHAT and CDR2 FQNNGV come from the germline V gene. The CDR3 length is 15 residues. The V segment lost 1 base and the J segment 5 bases; nucleotides outside the gene matches: 7. The CDR3 nucleotides read TGTGCCAGCAGCTTAGTGGACAGGGTAGAGGACGAGCAGTACTTC. Encoded protein: CASSLVDRVEDEQYF. Combining the CDR3 with reference TRBV11-2 and TRBJ2-7 gives the whole variable domain EAGVAQSPRYKIIEKRQSVAFWCNPISGHATLYWYQQILGQGPKLLIQFQNNGVVDDSQLPKDRFSAERLKGVDSTLKIQPAKLEDSAVYLCASSLVDRVEDEQYFGPGTRLTVT.

This chain uses TRBV6-1 with TRBJ2-7; 9 bases match TRBD1. Germline V lookup: CDR1 MNHNS, CDR2 SASEGT. V lost 5 bases, J lost 7 bases, and 12 bases stayed unmatched. The CDR3 runs to 15 residues. The CDR3 DNA follows: TGTGCCAGCAGTCTCCGGACAGGGGCCCCGGGAGAGCAGTACTTC. Encoded protein: CASSLRTGAPGEQYF.

The chain recombines TRBV5-1 with TRBJ1-1; D perhaps matches TRBD1 (5 bases). The V gene lost 7 bases and the J gene lost 8 bases, with 24 bases spanning the gap. CDR1 SGHRS and CDR2 YFSETQ come from the germline V gene. The CDR3 is 15 residues long. The CDR3 sequence: CASGPRGAGASEAFF. CDR3 nucleotides: TGCGCCAGCGGACCTCGCGGGGCCGGGGCATCCGAAGCTTTCTTT.

The chain carries TRBV2 and TRBJ2-2, with 12 bases fitting TRBD2. V lost 3 bases and J lost 7; bases outside the gene matches: 3. Germline CDR1 is SNHLY and CDR2 is FYNNEI. The CDR3 has 15 amino acids. CDR3 in amino acids: CASSDLAGGNGELFF. The CDR3 DNA sequence: TGTGCCAGCAGTGACCTAGCGGGAGGGAACGGGGAGCTGTTTTTT.

The gene calls are TRBV28 and TRBJ1-5; D gene ambiguous. The CDR3 spans 17 residues. V dropped 5 bases and J dropped 3 bases, with 20 bases sitting between them. Germline CDR1 MDHEN, CDR2 SYDVKM. The CDR3 DNA reads TGTGCCAGCAGTCCCCATTTCCCTTTCAGATTCAATCAGCCCCAGCATTTT. This translates into CASSPHFPFRFNQPQHF.

The CDR3 coding sequence is TGTGCCAGCAGCCTAGCGTATCTGGGTGCAGATACGCAGTATTTT. This translates into CASSLAYLGADTQYF. This chain links TRBV4-2 with TRBJ2-3, with a weak D call TRBD2 (5 bases). The length of the CDR3 is 15 residues. The V end was cut by 4 bases, the J end by 4 bases, with 15 bases between. Germline V CDR1 and CDR2: LGHNA, YNFKEQ.

The J gene is TRBJ1-2, the V gene TRBV6-6; 7 bases align to TRBD1. CDR3 length: 15 residues. Germline V gene lookup returns CDR1 MNHNY and CDR2 SVGAGI (reference sequence). V gave up 6 bases and J gave up 0 bases; unmatched junction bases: 7. The CDR3 DNA is TGTGCCAGCAGCGATCGGGACAGAGCTAACTATGGCTACACCTTC. Translation gives CASSDRDRANYGYTF.